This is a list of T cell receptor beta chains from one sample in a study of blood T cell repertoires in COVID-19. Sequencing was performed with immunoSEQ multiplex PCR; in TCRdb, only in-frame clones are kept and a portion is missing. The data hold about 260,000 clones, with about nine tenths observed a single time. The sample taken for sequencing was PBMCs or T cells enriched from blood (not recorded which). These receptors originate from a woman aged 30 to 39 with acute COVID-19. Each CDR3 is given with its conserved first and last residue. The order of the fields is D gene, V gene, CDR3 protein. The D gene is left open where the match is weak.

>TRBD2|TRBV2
CASSGGLAGTTSTDTQYF
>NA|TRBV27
CASSPAGQFYNEQFF
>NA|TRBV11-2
CASSLDQWTAHEKLFF
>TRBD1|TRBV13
CASSLGTGGYGYTF
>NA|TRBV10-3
CAISVGENYGYTF
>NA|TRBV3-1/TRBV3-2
CASSQDQGRTSEQYF
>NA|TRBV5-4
CASSSRVDNEQFF
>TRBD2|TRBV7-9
CASSLGRASGPAYEQYF
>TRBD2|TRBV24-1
CATSGLAGTDTQYF
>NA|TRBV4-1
CASSQEFGGEKLFF
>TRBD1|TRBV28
CASSLWGQDLMAGNTIYF
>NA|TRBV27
CASRPIRDSGFITEAFF
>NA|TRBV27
CASQGATNEKLFF
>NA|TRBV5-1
CASSLSGVSTEAFF
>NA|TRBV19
CASSPRGGLAKNIQYF
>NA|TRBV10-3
CAITDGTPTYEQYF
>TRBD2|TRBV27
CASSLYLAERTYEQYF
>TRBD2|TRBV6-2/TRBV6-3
CASSSGTSRNIF
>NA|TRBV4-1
CASSQVGGPYGYTF
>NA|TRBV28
CASSPFKVDSSTMNTEAFF
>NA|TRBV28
CASIYNYEQYF
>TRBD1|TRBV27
CASRGQGLYNEQFF
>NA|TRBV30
CAWSVGRGRAEAFF
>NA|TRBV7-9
CASSESITSSGNTIYF
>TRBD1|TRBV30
CALQGGNEQFF
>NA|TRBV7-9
CASSLDAAYNSPLHF
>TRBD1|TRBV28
CASSIKQGARNEQFF
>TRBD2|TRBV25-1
CASSESVLAGVEQFF
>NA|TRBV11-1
CASSSLASGAFF